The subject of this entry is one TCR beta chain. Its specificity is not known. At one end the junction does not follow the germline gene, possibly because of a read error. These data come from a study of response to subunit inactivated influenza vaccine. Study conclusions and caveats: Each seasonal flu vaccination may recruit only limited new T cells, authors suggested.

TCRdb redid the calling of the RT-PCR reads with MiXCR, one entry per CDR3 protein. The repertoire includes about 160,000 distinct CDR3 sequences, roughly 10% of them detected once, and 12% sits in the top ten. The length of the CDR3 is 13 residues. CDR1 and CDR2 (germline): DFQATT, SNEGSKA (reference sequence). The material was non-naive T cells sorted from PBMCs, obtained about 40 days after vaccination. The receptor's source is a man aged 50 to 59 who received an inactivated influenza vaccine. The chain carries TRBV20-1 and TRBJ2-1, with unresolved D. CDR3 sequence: CCARTDSYNEQFF. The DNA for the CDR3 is TGCTGTGCTCGAACGGATTCCTACAATGAGCAGTTCTTC.